The rows below give T cell receptor beta chains drawn from one sample of a study of blood T cells in healthy people across ages. MiXCR was run by TCRdb on the 5' RACE reads, yielding one entry per CDR3 protein. The sample gives approximately 690,000 distinct CDR3 sequences, under 65% of which show up once; approximately 40% is in the top ten. Sequencing was performed on blood. All receptors derive from a man in his sixties in good health. Each CDR3 is given with its conserved first and last residue. The D gene is left open where the match is weak.

v_call: TRBV7-2
d_call: TRBD2
cdr3_length: 14
cdr3_aa: CASSLPGLADFLFF

v_call: TRBV6-5
d_call: TRBD1
cdr3_length: 14
cdr3_aa: CASSYRAGDREQFF

v_call: TRBV27
d_call: -
cdr3_length: 14
cdr3_aa: CASSPDVTSYEQYF

v_call: TRBV9
d_call: -
cdr3_length: 14
cdr3_aa: CASTAQARNSPLHF

v_call: TRBV6-5
d_call: TRBD1
cdr3_length: 14
cdr3_aa: CASSRPGQVNEQFF

v_call: TRBV7-2
d_call: -
cdr3_length: 15
cdr3_aa: CASSPVAGATDTQYF

v_call: TRBV5-6
d_call: -
cdr3_length: 13
cdr3_aa: CASRFESTDTQYF

v_call: TRBV20-1
d_call: TRBD1
cdr3_length: 13
cdr3_aa: CGAWDRRGYGYTF

v_call: TRBV2
d_call: TRBD2
cdr3_length: 15
cdr3_aa: CASSEYKAGADTQYF

v_call: TRBV10-3
d_call: -
cdr3_length: 14
cdr3_aa: CAISDRDFSYEQYF

v_call: TRBV25-1
d_call: -
cdr3_length: 14
cdr3_aa: CASSDRAGVEKLFF

v_call: TRBV6-6
d_call: TRBD1
cdr3_length: 15
cdr3_aa: CASSDRDQGFSGYTF

v_call: TRBV6-5
d_call: TRBD1
cdr3_length: 13
cdr3_aa: CASSLWTGSEAFF

v_call: TRBV5-1
d_call: TRBD2
cdr3_length: 16
cdr3_aa: CASSLEPSGLQETQYF

v_call: TRBV11-2
d_call: -
cdr3_length: 15
cdr3_aa: CASSLVGAGVHGYTF

v_call: TRBV7-9
d_call: -
cdr3_length: 15
cdr3_aa: CASSFGRGLNTEAFF

v_call: TRBV20-1
d_call: -
cdr3_length: 12
cdr3_aa: CSASRAQDTQYF

v_call: TRBV7-8
d_call: TRBD2
cdr3_length: 15
cdr3_aa: CASSSGRRGAYEQYF

v_call: TRBV15
d_call: TRBD1
cdr3_length: 15
cdr3_aa: CATSRRQGANEKLFF

v_call: TRBV7-2
d_call: -
cdr3_length: 15
cdr3_aa: CASSCSVQGPYEQYF

v_call: TRBV29-1
d_call: -
cdr3_length: 11
cdr3_aa: CSANGGGGYTF

v_call: TRBV5-5
d_call: -
cdr3_length: 14
cdr3_aa: CASSLAAVNYGYTF

v_call: TRBV14
d_call: -
cdr3_length: 13
cdr3_aa: CASSQNGDSPLHF

v_call: TRBV27
d_call: TRBD1
cdr3_length: 15
cdr3_aa: CASSRGQPNTGELFF

v_call: TRBV7-9
d_call: -
cdr3_length: 14
cdr3_aa: CASSLAGRKNIQYF

v_call: TRBV3-1
d_call: -
cdr3_length: 16
cdr3_aa: CASSQVRGRVGETQFF

v_call: TRBV28
d_call: -
cdr3_length: 12
cdr3_aa: CASSPSRTEAFF

v_call: TRBV5-1
d_call: -
cdr3_length: 14
cdr3_aa: CASSVDSGTEKLFF